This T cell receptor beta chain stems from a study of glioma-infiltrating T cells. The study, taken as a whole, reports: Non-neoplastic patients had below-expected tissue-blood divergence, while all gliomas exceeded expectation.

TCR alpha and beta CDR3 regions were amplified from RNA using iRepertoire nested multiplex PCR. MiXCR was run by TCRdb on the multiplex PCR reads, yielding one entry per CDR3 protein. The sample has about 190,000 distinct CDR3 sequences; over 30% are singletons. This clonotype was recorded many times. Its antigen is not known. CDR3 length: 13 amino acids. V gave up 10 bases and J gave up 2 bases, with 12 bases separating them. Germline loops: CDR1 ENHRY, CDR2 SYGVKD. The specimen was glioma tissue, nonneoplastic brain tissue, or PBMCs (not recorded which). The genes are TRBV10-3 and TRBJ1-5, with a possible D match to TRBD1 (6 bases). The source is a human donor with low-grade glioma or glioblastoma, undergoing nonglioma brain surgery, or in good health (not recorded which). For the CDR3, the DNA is TGTGCCACCAGGGGTTTCGGCAATCAGCCCCAGCATTTT. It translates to CATRGFGNQPQHF.